This TCR beta chain was recorded in a study of blood T cell repertoires in COVID-19 (TCRdb year 2020). In the study overall: Collaborator samples came from the United States, Italy and Spain and covered acute and convalescent phases of COVID-19. The material from the prospective study consisted of cDNA or gDNA derived from T cells, B-cell-depleted T cells, or PBMCs. The dataset comprised deeply sampled blood TCRbeta repertoires from subjects exposed to, actively infected with, or recovered from COVID-19. The repertoires were released in a freely available public database intended as a resource for research on the immune response to SARS-CoV-2. The samples were drawn from the first 160 participants of the ongoing ImmuneRACE study and from 1,254 subjects provided by 6 global collaborators. Sample metadata almost always included a de-identified subject ID, COVID-19 status, age in years and sex. Where available, HLA class I and class II types were obtained from metadata supplied by the sample provider rather than from assay-based typing. The paper's findings and limits, for the study overall: Clinical and demographic metadata were provided uncurated, with the amount varying by source and participant.

V is cut back by 1 base and J by 6 bases, with 10 bases in the junction unmatched. Measured from the cysteine to the phenylalanine, the CDR3 is 17 residues long. Kept here is only the CDR3 DNA, which spans 51 bases and is read in frame from base 1. Sequences LGHDT (CDR1) and YNNKEL (CDR2) are obtained from the germline V gene (reference sequence). One collaborating source in Seattle enrolled patients during active infection and followed them longitudinally through the course of disease. Whole blood was collected in K2EDTA tubes by collaborating institutions according to the institutions' own protocols. Collaborator samples were shipped for TCRbeta analysis as frozen whole blood, isolated PBMCs, or DNA extracted from either sample type. TCRbeta CDR3 regions were amplified from genomic DNA using the immunoSEQ Assay, a bias-controlled multiplex PCR. As for how the authors treated the data: The number of nucleated cells in each sample was estimated by amplification of reference gene primers within the assay. To quantify the absolute abundance of each unique TCRbeta CDR3 rearrangement, sequence reads were collapsed and filtered. For each sample, productive Simpson clonality was calculated by taking the square root of Simpson's diversity index across productive rearrangements. The clones in this table, taken by TCRdb from immuneACCESS, are in-frame only. Not every clone is retained; where verified, under half of the shortfall comes from an unresolved V gene, and the cause of the rest is unknown. V and J calls plus clone size are reproduced from that table; the DNA served to infer D and trimming. The sample table shows around 220,000 clones, and roughly nine tenths are seen once. 9.5% to 13% of the sample rests with the top ten.

In the case of this clone: The antigen this receptor binds is unknown. No base-level quality is on record; no much larger clone is a single base apart.

This receptor chain uses TRBV3-1 (or the pseudogene TRBV3-2) and TRBJ2-4, and 9 junctional nucleotides match TRBD2. The TCR sequence derives from a woman aged 50 to 65 with COVID-19, enrolled during active disease. The specimen was peripheral blood. The DNA reads TGTGCCAGCAGCCAAGGCGGGGGGGCCTCGGGAACAAACATTCAGTACTTC. The encoded protein is CASSQGGGASGTNIQYF.